This TCR beta chain was captured by sequencing in a study of OX40 agonist ivuxolimab in advanced cancers. Study as a whole: While on treatment, patients had intravenous ivuxolimab at 0.01 to 10 mg/kg every 2 weeks. Study-level results: Patients who responded partially at 0.1-3.0 mg/kg showed clonal expansion ranking among the lowest. Expanded clones were, on average, more numerous in CD8+ T cells than in CD4+.

As regards this clone: Its antigen remains unknown.

This CDR3 is 17 amino acids long. The germline V gene encodes CDR1 SGHVS and CDR2 FQNEAQ. V was clipped by 5 bases and J by 0 bases; unmatched bases: 7. Method: immunoSEQ multiplex PCR; TCRdb's copy keeps in-frame clones and lacks some. Altogether about 76,000 clones are present, approximately 83% being singletons, with the ten largest covering around 5.1%. The source of this sequence is an adult with an advanced solid tumor such as melanoma, head and neck, liver or kidney cancer. Here the sequenced sample was CD4+ or CD8+ T cells sorted from blood, taken in a trial of the OX40 agonist ivuxolimab. The V call is TRBV7-8, the J call TRBJ2-3; TRBD2 matches 11 bases. The CDR3: CASSTRLAGRSTDTQYF. The DNA of the CDR3 is TGTGCCAGCAGCACGAGACTAGCGGGGAGAAGCACAGATACGCAGTATTTT.